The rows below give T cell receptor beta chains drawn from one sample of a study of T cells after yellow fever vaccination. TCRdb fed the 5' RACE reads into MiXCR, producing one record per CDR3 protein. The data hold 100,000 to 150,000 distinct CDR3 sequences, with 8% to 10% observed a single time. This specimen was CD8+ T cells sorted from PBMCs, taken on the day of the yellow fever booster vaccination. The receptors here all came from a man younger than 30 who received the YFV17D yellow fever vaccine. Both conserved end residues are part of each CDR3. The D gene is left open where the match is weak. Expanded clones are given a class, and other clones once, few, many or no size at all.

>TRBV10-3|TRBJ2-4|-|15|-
CAISKSTAVGNIQYF
TGTGCCATCAGTAAGTCTACAGCGGTGGGAAACATTCAGTACTTC
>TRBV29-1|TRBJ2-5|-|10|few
CSGPQETQYF
TGCAGCGGCCCCCAAGAGACCCAGTACTTC
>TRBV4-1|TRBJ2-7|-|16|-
CASSQDGRGQLVEQYF
TGCGCCAGCAGCCAAGATGGCAGGGGACAATTGGTTGAGCAGTACTTC
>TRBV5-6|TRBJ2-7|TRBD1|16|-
CASSFGPGQGVREQYF
TGTGCCAGCAGCTTCGGTCCGGGACAGGGGGTCCGCGAGCAGTACTTC
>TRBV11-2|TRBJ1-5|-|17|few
CASSPYTDSRGHQPQHF
TGTGCCAGCAGCCCCTACACGGACAGCCGGGGGCATCAGCCCCAGCATTTT
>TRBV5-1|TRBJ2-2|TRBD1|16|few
CASSTDRGPATGELFF
TGCGCCAGCAGCACCGACAGGGGCCCGGCCACCGGGGAGCTGTTTTTT
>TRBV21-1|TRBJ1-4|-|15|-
CASSYLASGNEKLFF
TGTGCCAGCAGCTACTTGGCGTCGGGTAATGAAAAACTGTTTTTT
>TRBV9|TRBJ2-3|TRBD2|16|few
CASSVGLAGGTDTQYF
TGTGCCAGCAGCGTAGGTCTAGCGGGGGGCACAGATACGCAGTATTTT
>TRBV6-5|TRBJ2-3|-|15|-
CASSYTGRTTDTQYF
TGTGCCAGCAGTTACACGGGACGGACCACAGATACGCAGTATTTT
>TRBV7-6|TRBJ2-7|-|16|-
CASSSAPRGPDYEQYF
TGTGCCAGCAGCTCCGCCCCCCGGGGGCCTGACTACGAGCAGTACTTC
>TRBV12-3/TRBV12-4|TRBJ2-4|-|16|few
CASSPSAGASGNIQYF
TGTGCCAGCAGTCCCTCCGCGGGGGCGAGTGGAAACATTCAGTACTTC
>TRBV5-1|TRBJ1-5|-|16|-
CASSLGTELGNQPQHF
TGCGCCAGCAGCCTTGGGACCGAACTTGGCAATCAGCCCCAGCATTTT
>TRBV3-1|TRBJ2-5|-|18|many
CASSQDLLGPTPGETQYF
TGTGCCAGCAGCCAAGATCTATTAGGGCCCACCCCAGGAGAGACCCAGTACTTC
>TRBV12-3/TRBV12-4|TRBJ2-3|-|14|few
CASTLGLQADTQYF
TGTGCCAGCACCCTGGGACTCCAAGCAGATACGCAGTATTTT
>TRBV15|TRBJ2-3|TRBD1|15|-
CATSNRDRSTDTQYF
TGTGCCACCAGCAACCGGGACAGGAGCACAGATACGCAGTATTTT
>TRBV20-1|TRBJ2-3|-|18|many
CSAKTLRQAGRPPDTQYF
TGCAGTGCAAAAACGCTTCGGCAGGCCGGGCGCCCCCCAGATACGCAGTATTTT
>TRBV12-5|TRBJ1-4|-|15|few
CASGFLAGSYEKLFF
TGTGCTAGTGGTTTCCTTGCGGGGAGTTACGAAAAACTGTTTTTT
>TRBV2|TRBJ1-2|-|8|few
CASNPDTF
TGTGCCAGCAACCCCGACACCTTC
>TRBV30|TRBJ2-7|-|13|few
CAWSPNGSYEQYF
TGTGCCTGGAGCCCGAACGGATCCTACGAGCAGTACTTC
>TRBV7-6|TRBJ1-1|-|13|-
CASSPNPGTEAFF
TGTGCCAGCAGCCCTAACCCAGGAACTGAAGCTTTCTTT
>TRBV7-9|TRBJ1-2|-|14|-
CASSLEGQTDGYTF
TGTGCCAGCAGCTTGGAGGGGCAGACCGATGGCTACACCTTC
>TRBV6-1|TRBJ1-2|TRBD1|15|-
CASSAERDRRNGYTF
TGTGCCAGCAGTGCAGAACGGGACAGGCGAAATGGCTACACCTTC
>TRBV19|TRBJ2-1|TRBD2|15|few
CASSIVAGGIGEQFF
TGTGCCAGTAGTATCGTCGCGGGGGGGATCGGTGAGCAGTTCTTC
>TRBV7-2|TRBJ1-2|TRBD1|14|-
CASSPTQGLYGYTF
TGTGCCAGCAGCCCGACACAGGGGCTCTATGGCTACACCTTC
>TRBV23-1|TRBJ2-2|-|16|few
CASSQRQASNTGELFF
TGCGCCAGCAGTCAGCGTCAGGCTTCGAACACCGGGGAGCTGTTTTTT
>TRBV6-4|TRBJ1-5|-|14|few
CASSERGGDQPQHF
TGTGCCAGCAGCGAAAGGGGTGGAGATCAGCCCCAGCATTTT
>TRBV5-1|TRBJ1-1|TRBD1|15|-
CASSLRTGGQSEAFF
TGCGCCAGCAGCCTGAGGACAGGGGGGCAGTCTGAAGCTTTCTTT
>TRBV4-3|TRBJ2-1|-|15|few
CASSQDRGQINEQFF
TGCGCCAGCAGCCAAGATCGGGGCCAAATAAATGAGCAGTTCTTC
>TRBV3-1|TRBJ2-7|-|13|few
CASSPGGAHEQYF
TGTGCCAGCAGCCCCGGGGGAGCCCACGAGCAGTACTTC
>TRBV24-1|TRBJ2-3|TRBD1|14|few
CATSPGQGEDTQYF
TGTGCCACCAGCCCGGGACAGGGGGAGGATACGCAGTATTTT
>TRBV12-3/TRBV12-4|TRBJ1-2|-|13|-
CASSPGEIYGYTF
TGTGCCAGCAGCCCTGGGGAGATCTATGGCTACACCTTC
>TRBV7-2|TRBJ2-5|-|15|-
CASSLAWTLKETQYF
TGTGCCAGCAGCTTAGCGTGGACTCTAAAAGAGACCCAGTACTTC
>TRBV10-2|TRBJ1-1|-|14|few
CASSELGQNTEAFF
TGCGCCAGCAGTGAGTTGGGACAGAACACTGAAGCTTTCTTT
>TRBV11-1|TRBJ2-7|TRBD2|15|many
CASSLRRGVTYEQYF
TGTGCCAGCAGCTTAAGGCGGGGGGTTACCTACGAGCAGTACTTC
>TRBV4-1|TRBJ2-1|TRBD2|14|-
CASSGLAEGNEQFF
TGCGCCAGCTCGGGACTAGCGGAAGGGAATGAGCAGTTCTTC
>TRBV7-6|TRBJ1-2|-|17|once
CASSLVRGQFRFYGYTF
TGTGCCAGCAGCTTAGTGCGGGGGCAGTTCAGGTTCTATGGCTACACCTTC
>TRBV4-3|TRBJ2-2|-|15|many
CASSQDFGNTGELFF
TGCGCCAGCAGCCAAGATTTTGGGAACACCGGGGAGCTGTTTTTT
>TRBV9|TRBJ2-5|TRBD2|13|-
CASSVDSGKTQYF
TGTGCCAGCAGCGTAGACAGCGGGAAGACCCAGTACTTC
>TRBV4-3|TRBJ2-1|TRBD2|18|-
CASSQEIRRGGLFNEQFF
TGCGCCAGCAGCCAAGAAATTAGGCGGGGGGGCCTGTTCAATGAGCAGTTCTTC
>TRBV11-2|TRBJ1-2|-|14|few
CASSFESVNYGYTF
TGTGCCAGCAGCTTTGAATCGGTTAACTATGGCTACACCTTC
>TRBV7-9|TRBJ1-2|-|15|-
CASSPVGTTNYGYTF
TGTGCCAGCAGCCCAGTGGGGACAACTAACTATGGCTACACCTTC
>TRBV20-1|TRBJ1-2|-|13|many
CSALGIGVDGYTF
TGCAGTGCTTTGGGGATTGGTGTGGATGGCTACACCTTC
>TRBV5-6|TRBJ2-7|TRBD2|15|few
CASSGGEWAAYEQYF
TGTGCCAGCAGCGGGGGGGAGTGGGCGGCGTACGAGCAGTACTTC
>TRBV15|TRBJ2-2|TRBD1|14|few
CATGGTGIAGELFF
TGTGCCACCGGGGGGACAGGGATCGCCGGGGAGCTGTTTTTT
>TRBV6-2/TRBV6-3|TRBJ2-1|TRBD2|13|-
CASSGLAGTEQFF
TGTGCCAGCAGTGGGCTAGCGGGGACCGAGCAGTTCTTC
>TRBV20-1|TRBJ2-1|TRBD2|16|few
CSARENPSGTRGEQFF
TGCAGTGCTAGAGAAAACCCTAGCGGGACCCGGGGGGAGCAGTTCTTC
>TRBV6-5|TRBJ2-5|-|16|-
CASSLAAGWTIETQYF
TGTGCCAGCAGTTTGGCGGCAGGGTGGACGATAGAGACCCAGTACTTC
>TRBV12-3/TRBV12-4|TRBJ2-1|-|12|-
CASSLASNEQFF
TGTGCCAGCAGTTTAGCCTCTAATGAGCAGTTCTTC
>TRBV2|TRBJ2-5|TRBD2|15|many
CASSEGTSGGETQYF
TGTGCCAGCAGTGAGGGGACTAGCGGGGGAGAGACCCAGTACTTC
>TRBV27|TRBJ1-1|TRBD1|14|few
CASSFGQGETEAFF
TGTGCCAGCAGTTTTGGACAGGGCGAAACTGAAGCTTTCTTT
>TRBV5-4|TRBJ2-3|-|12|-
CASSLGGWSQYF
TGTGCCAGCAGCTTGGGGGGTTGGTCGCAGTATTTT